A single T cell receptor beta chain is shown here with its context. Its specificity is not known. The junction had 11 bases not matched to a gene; V was cut back by 5 bases and J by 3 bases. CDR1 SEHNR and CDR2 FQNEAQ come from the germline V gene (reference sequence). The CDR3 totals 16 residues. The source of the sample is a study of T-cell reconstitution after alpha-beta-depleted transplantation in children. Study-level findings and limits: Newly produced T cells mostly accounted for T-cell counts and diversity one year post-transplant. Several hundred expanded graft clones reportedly gave rise to the alpha-beta T cells present about two months after transplant. Day-60 TCRbeta diversity that was high in some patients was derived from surviving recipient T cells and thymic progenitors.

Using unique molecular identifiers, the investigators prepared the TCRbeta library. TCRdb redid the calling of the PCR reads with MiXCR, one entry per CDR3 protein. The table shows about 600,000 distinct CDR3 sequences, with under 25% occurring only once. This rearrangement joins TRBV7-9 to TRBJ2-7; 9 bases align to TRBD2. Sequencing was performed on PBMCs, mostly from graft donor cells, taken 360 days after TCRalphabeta/CD19-depleted stem cell transplant. The receptor's source is a boy under three years old who had a stem cell transplant for acute myeloid leukemia, so the T cells may come from the graft donor. CDR3 amino acids: CASSRGGSGGRYEQYV. CDR3 DNA sequence: TGTGCCAGCAGCCGGGGGGGTAGCGGGGGCCGCTACGAGCAGTACGTC.